Listed below are T cell receptor beta chains from one sample, sequenced in a study. Each CDR3 protein gets one entry after TCRdb re-called the 5' RACE reads with MiXCR. The table records approximately 12,000 distinct CDR3 sequences, more than 40% of them present only once. Sequenced input: tumor-infiltrating naive CD4+ T cells sorted from the breast tumor. Receptors originate from a female donor with breast cancer. Both conserved end residues are part of each CDR3. D genes are given only for firm matches. The size entry is marked missing in some rows and otherwise reads once, few, many or a size class.

j_call,d_call,clone_size,cdr3_length,v_call,cdr3_nt,cdr3_aa
TRBJ2-7,.,hyperexpanded,14,TRBV7-2,TGTGCCAGCAGCTTACAGGCAGGGGCCAACGAGCAGTACTTC,CASSLQAGANEQYF
TRBJ2-1,.,.,12,TRBV7-9,TGTGCCAGCAGCCCTGAAAGTGCTGAGCAGTTCTTC,CASSPESAEQFF
TRBJ1-1,.,.,13,TRBV29-1,TGCAGCGTTACCCGGGGCTTGAACACTGAAGCTTTCTTT,CSVTRGLNTEAFF
TRBJ2-5,.,few,16,TRBV20-1,TGCAGTGCTAGAGATGGAGGACACCGCTCATGGGAGACCCAGTACTTC,CSARDGGHRSWETQYF
TRBJ2-7,TRBD1,.,12,TRBV29-1,TGCAGCATATCGACAGGGGACTACGAGCAGTACTTC,CSISTGDYEQYF
TRBJ2-3,.,.,12,TRBV7-2,TGTGCCAGCAGCCAAATGACAGATACGCAGTATTTT,CASSQMTDTQYF
TRBJ1-1,.,.,15,TRBV7-8,TGTGCCAGCAGCCCGACGGGGGTTCGGAACACTGAAGCTTTCTTT,CASSPTGVRNTEAFF
TRBJ2-1,TRBD1,.,12,TRBV25-1,TGTGCCAGTTCGGACAGGGCGGTTGAGCAGTTCTTC,CASSDRAVEQFF
TRBJ2-1,.,.,15,TRBV20-1,TGCAGTGCTAGAGATGGGGGCGCAGTATGGAATGAGCAGTTCTTC,CSARDGGAVWNEQFF
TRBJ2-2,.,.,15,TRBV6-4,TGTGCTAGCAGTGACTCACCCGGGGGCTACGGGGAGCTGTTTTTT,CASSDSPGGYGELFF
TRBJ1-5,.,.,17,TRBV15,TGTGCCACCAGCAGAGTACAGACACCTTATAGCAATCAGCCCCAGCATTTT,CATSRVQTPYSNQPQHF
TRBJ2-7,.,few,14,TRBV12-3/TRBV12-4,TGTGCCAGCAGTCGGGGAGGACAGTACTACGAGCAGTACTTC,CASSRGGQYYEQYF
TRBJ2-6,.,few,15,TRBV12-3/TRBV12-4,TGTGCCAGCAGGCCGAATAAAGGTGGGGCCAACGTCCTGACTTTC,CASRPNKGGANVLTF
TRBJ2-1,TRBD1,.,12,TRBV6-2/TRBV6-3,TGTGCCGGACGGACAGGTCCGAATGAGCAGTTCTTC,CAGRTGPNEQFF
TRBJ2-7,.,.,15,TRBV4-3,TGCGCCAGCAGCCAAGATGGGGGATGGAACTACGAGCAGTACTTC,CASSQDGGWNYEQYF
TRBJ1-2,TRBD1,.,13,TRBV6-5,TGTGCCAGCAGCCGAGGACAGGGCGGTGGCTACACCTTC,CASSRGQGGGYTF
TRBJ1-5,.,.,14,TRBV29-1,TGCAGCGTGGGGCTGGGTGCCGCGGGTCAGCCCCAGCATTTT,CSVGLGAAGQPQHF
TRBJ2-6,.,.,17,TRBV4-1,TGCGCCAGCAGCCAAGTGGGGGCGTTGGGTGGGGCCAACGTCCTGACTTTC,CASSQVGALGGANVLTF
TRBJ2-1,.,.,15,TRBV18,TGTGCCGGCTCCCCTGGACAAAAGGTGGGGGATGAGCAGTTCTTC,CAGSPGQKVGDEQFF
TRBJ1-5,TRBD1,few,14,TRBV5-1,TGCGCCAGCAGCCCCGACAGGGGAAATCAGCCCCAGCATTTT,CASSPDRGNQPQHF
TRBJ2-7,.,once,13,TRBV12-3/TRBV12-4,TGTGCCAGCACACCTTCAGGGGAGAGCGAGCAGTACTTC,CASTPSGESEQYF
TRBJ2-7,TRBD2,once,12,TRBV29-1,TGCAGCGTTGATAGTACTAGCGGGACACAGTACTTC,CSVDSTSGTQYF
TRBJ2-1,.,.,14,TRBV7-9,TGTGCCAGCAGCTCTCCCCCGCCCGGCAATGAGCAGTTCTTC,CASSSPPPGNEQFF
TRBJ1-1,.,.,13,TRBV7-7,TGTGCTAGCAGCTTAGGGGCAGGGGATGAAGCTTTCTTT,CASSLGAGDEAFF
TRBJ2-1,TRBD1,.,15,TRBV20-1,TGCAGTGCCAGTCCCGGGACAGGGATCCGGGATGAGCAGTTCTTC,CSASPGTGIRDEQFF
TRBJ1-5,.,few,16,TRBV6-2/TRBV6-3,TGTGCCAGCAGTTTCTCATTACAGGGCCCTAATCAGCCCCAGCATTTT,CASSFSLQGPNQPQHF
TRBJ2-7,TRBD1,.,16,TRBV18,TGTGCCAGCTCACCGAAGGACAGGGGGCTACCCTACGAGCAGTACTTC,CASSPKDRGLPYEQYF
TRBJ2-6,.,once,18,TRBV11-2,TGTGCCAGCAGCCGTTATTCCAGGGGTATAACTGGGGCCAACGTCCTGACTTTC,CASSRYSRGITGANVLTF